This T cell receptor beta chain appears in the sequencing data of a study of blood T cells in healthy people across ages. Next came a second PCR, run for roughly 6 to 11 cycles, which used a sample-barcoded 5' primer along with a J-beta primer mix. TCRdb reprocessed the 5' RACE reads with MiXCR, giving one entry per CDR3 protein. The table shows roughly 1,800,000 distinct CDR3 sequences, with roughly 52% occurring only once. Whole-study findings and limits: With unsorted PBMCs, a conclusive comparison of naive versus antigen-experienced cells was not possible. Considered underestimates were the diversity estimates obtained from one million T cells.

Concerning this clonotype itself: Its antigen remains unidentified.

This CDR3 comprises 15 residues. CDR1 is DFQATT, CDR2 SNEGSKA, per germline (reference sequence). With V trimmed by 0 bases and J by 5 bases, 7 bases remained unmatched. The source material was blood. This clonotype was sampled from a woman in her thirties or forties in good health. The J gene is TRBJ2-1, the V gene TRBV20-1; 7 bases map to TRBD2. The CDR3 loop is CSARDQGGGHNEQFF. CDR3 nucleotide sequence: TGCAGTGCTAGAGATCAGGGCGGGGGTCACAATGAGCAGTTCTTC.